Included here is one T cell receptor (beta chain) sequence, with context. The sample holds one count of this clone. Its antigen specificity is not known. No much larger clone exists at a distance of one base, and base qualities are not known. Reading the germline V gene (reference sequence) gives CDR1 SEHNR and CDR2 FQNEAQ. The junction shows trimming of 6 bases on V and 4 bases on J, plus 9 bases between the germline ends. From its cysteine to its phenylalanine, the CDR3 spans 12 amino acids. Only CDR3 DNA is held: 36 bases, read in frame from base 1. This sample was taken from a study of blood T cell repertoires in COVID-19 (dated by TCRdb to 2018 to 2021). With regard to the full study: Samples from collaborators originated in the United States, Italy and Spain and spanned both the acute and convalescent phases of COVID-19. The prospective study material was composed of cDNA or gDNA derived from T cells, B-cell-depleted T cells, or PBMCs. Deeply sampled blood TCRbeta repertoires from subjects exposed to, actively infected with, or recovered from COVID-19 were included in the dataset. The repertoires were released in a freely available public database meant as a resource for research on the immune response to SARS-CoV-2. The samples were drawn from the first 160 participants of the ongoing ImmuneRACE study and from 1,254 subjects provided by 6 global collaborators. Nearly every sample came with metadata listing a de-identified subject ID, COVID-19 status, age in years and sex. Where available, HLA class I and class II types were obtained from metadata supplied by the sample provider rather than from assay-based typing.

The immunoSEQ Assay, a bias-controlled multiplex PCR, was used to amplify TCRbeta CDR3 regions from genomic DNA. The published analysis was carried out like this. The number of nucleated cells in each sample was estimated by amplification of reference gene primers within the assay. To quantify the absolute abundance of each unique TCRbeta CDR3 rearrangement, sequence reads were collapsed and filtered. For each sample, productive Simpson clonality was calculated as the square root of Simpson's diversity index over productive rearrangements. Drawn from immuneACCESS, this table holds only the in-frame rearrangements with V and J called that TCRdb kept. Clones are partly lost; checked studies trace under half to an unresolved V gene and leave the rest unexplained. The D gene and trimming were derived from the DNA, and the V and J assignments and clone size from that table. Here the sample has 110,000 or so clones; more than 60% occur a single time. Together, the top ten hold roughly 6.2% of the sample.

What the authors observed across the whole study: How much clinical and demographic metadata was included differed by source and by participant, and the metadata was provided uncurated.

The collaborating institutions used their own protocols to collect whole blood in K2EDTA tubes. For TCRbeta analysis, collaborators shipped samples as frozen whole blood, isolated PBMCs, or DNA extracted from either of those sample types. Sequencing used peripheral blood. The chain uses TRBV7-9 and TRBJ1-2; the best D guess is TRBD1, with 6 bases matching. The source is a man between 65 and 85 years old with acute or convalescent COVID-19. The CDR3 region: CASSSDSYGYTF. The DNA sequence is TGTGCCAGCAGTTCGGACAGCTATGGCTACACCTTC.